What follows are 24 T cell receptor beta chains derived from one specimen sequenced in a study of blood T cell repertoires in COVID-19. Using immunoSEQ multiplex PCR, the repertoire was profiled, and TCRdb retains in-frame clones only, with some absent. The sample records some 220,000 clones, around four fifths being singletons. The source material was peripheral blood. These receptors all come from a woman in her fifties or sixties who had recovered from COVID-19.

The V and J genes are TRBV11-2 and TRBJ2-1; TRBD2 matches 9 bases. CDR3 length: 16 residues. Germline V gene lookup returns CDR1 SGHAT and CDR2 FQNNGV. V dropped 1 base and J dropped 8; count of bases not matched to a gene: 9. CDR3 sequence: CASSLVLRGGSYEQFF. CDR3 DNA: TGTGCCAGCAGCTTAGTATTGCGGGGGGGCTCGTATGAGCAGTTCTTC.

This clone has more than one count but fewer than ten. The V gene is TRBV2, the J gene TRBJ2-1; 12 bases are shared with TRBD2. CDR1 is SNHLY and CDR2 is FYNNEI in the germline V gene. V shed 6 bases and J 3 bases; nucleotides not matched to a gene: 9. This CDR3 is built from 17 residues. In nucleotides, the CDR3 is TGTGCCAGCAGGGAATCCGGACTAGCGGGGCTCTACAATGAGCAGTTCTTC. Protein: CASRESGLAGLYNEQFF.

The chain recombines TRBV30 with TRBJ2-2, with D uncertain. Germline V CDR1 and CDR2: GTSNPN, SVGIG (reference sequence). Trimming removed 4 bases from V and 6 bases from J, with 12 bases in between. This CDR3 is 13 amino acids long. The CDR3 region has the DNA TGTGCCTGGACCACCCAGGTACCCGGGGAGCTGTTTTTT. It specifies CAWTTQVPGELFF.

This chain connects TRBV7-6 to TRBJ2-1; possibly TRBD1 for D (6 bases). V shed 2 bases and J shed 2 bases, with 10 bases lying between them. Germline CDR1 is SGHVS and CDR2 is FNYEAQ. The CDR3 covers 15 residues. The CDR3 sequence is CASSLHRDPYNEQFF. CDR3 bases: TGTGCCAGCAGCTTACACAGGGACCCCTACAATGAGCAGTTCTTC.

V gene TRBV6-4 combines with J gene TRBJ1-5, with TRBD1 identical over 9 bases. V was clipped by 6 bases and J by 7 bases; unmatched bases: 13. The CDR3 is 16 residues long. Germline V gene data show CDR1 as MRHNA and CDR2 as SNTAGT. The CDR3 here is CASRRPGTGTDQPQHF. DNA of the CDR3: TGTGCCAGCAGACGTCCCGGGACAGGGACGGACCAGCCCCAGCATTTT.

The V call is TRBV4-1, the J call TRBJ2-5; a weak D match, TRBD2 (5 bases). This CDR3 spans 13 amino acids. Germline loops: CDR1 MGHRA, CDR2 YSYEKL. Trimming shortened V by 4 bases and J by 5 bases, and 11 bases separated the two germline ends. CDR3 in DNA: TGCGCCAGCAGCCCAAGAAGGAGGGAGACCCAGTACTTC. This translates into CASSPRRRETQYF.

The V and J genes are TRBV6-5 and TRBJ2-5, with a tentative D call TRBD2 (5 bases). The CDR3 covers 12 residues. V lost 10 bases to trimming and J lost 7 bases, with 16 bases between them. Germline V gene lookup returns CDR1 MNHEY and CDR2 SVGAGI. CDR3 residues: CATRPGMGTQYF. The CDR3, as DNA: TGTGCCACCCGACCGGGGATGGGGACCCAGTACTTC.

This chain connects TRBV11-3 to TRBJ2-7; the D gene is possibly TRBD1 (6 bases). CDR3 length equals 12 residues. The germline V gene encodes CDR1 SGHNT and CDR2 YENEEA. V lost 5 bases to trimming and J lost 8 bases, with 13 bases between them. Written as DNA, the CDR3 is TGTGCCAGCAGCAACAGGGTCATCAAGCAGTACTTC. Amino acid sequence: CASSNRVIKQYF.

To note about this clone: Other DNA sequences in this specimen translate into the identical CDR3. This chain connects TRBV30 to TRBJ1-5, with 7 positions matching TRBD1. Germline CDR1 is GTSNPN and CDR2 is SVGIG (reference sequence). The length of the CDR3 is 13 residues. V was pared by 0 bases and J by 4 bases, with 0 bases of the junction left unmatched. CDR3 sequence reads: CAWSVQGNQPQHF. The CDR3, as DNA: TGTGCCTGGAGTGTACAGGGGAATCAGCCCCAGCATTTT.

The chain's CDR3 is CASRETGGNEKLFF. CDR3 coding DNA: TGTGCCAGCAGGGAGACAGGCGGGAATGAAAAACTGTTTTTT. The rearrangement uses TRBV6-5 and TRBJ1-4; D is perhaps TRBD1 (6 bases). The germline V gene encodes CDR1 MNHEY and CDR2 SVGAGI. The CDR3 extends over 14 amino acids. V shed 6 bases and J shed 5 bases, with 13 bases lying between them.

V gene TRBV6-1 combines with J gene TRBJ1-2; unclear D gene. Trimming took off 2 bases at V and 4 bases at J, with 11 bases between the two ends. CDR1 is MNHNS and CDR2 is SASEGT in the germline V gene. This CDR3 region has 14 residues. CDR3 sequence (DNA): TGTGCCAGCAGTGAAATGGGCAGCCTCTATGGCTACACCTTC. As protein: CASSEMGSLYGYTF.

The CDR3 loop is CASTPPRATEAFF. The CDR3 DNA reads as TGTGCCAGCACCCCCCCGAGGGCCACTGAAGCTTTCTTT. The chain carries TRBV6-5 and TRBJ1-1, with D unresolved. The germline CDR1 and CDR2 sequences are MNHEY and SVGAGI. The CDR3 loop spans 13 amino acids. Between the trimmed V and J ends, which lost 7 bases and 4 bases, there was a span of 13 bases.

The gene calls are TRBV20-1 and TRBJ1-1; possible D gene TRBD1, 5 bases. Trimming removed 6 bases at V and 5 bases at J, with 10 bases between. CDR3 length: 11 residues. Germline CDR1 is DFQATT and CDR2 is SNEGSKA (reference sequence). The DNA for the CDR3 is TGCAGTGCCACTGACAGTACTGAAGCTTTCTTT. Residues: CSATDSTEAFF.

This clone was observed a few times. The chain is built from TRBV18 and TRBJ1-1, with 7 bases fitting TRBD1. From germline, CDR1 is KGHSH and CDR2 LQKENI. The junction had 7 bases not matched to a gene; V was cut back by 4 bases and J by 2 bases. The CDR3 is made up of 15 amino acids. The CDR3 loop reads CASSRSGTANTEAFF. The CDR3 region has the DNA TGTGCCAGCTCACGTTCCGGGACAGCCAACACTGAAGCTTTCTTT.

The genes are TRBV6-1 and TRBJ2-3; 10 bases align to TRBD2. The CDR3 spans 16 residues. J lost 6 bases, V lost 1 base, and 7 bases had no gene match. Germline values: CDR1 MNHNS, CDR2 SASEGT. CDR3 sequence: CASSEVAGGPSDTQYF. Written as DNA, the CDR3 is TGTGCCAGCAGTGAAGTAGCGGGGGGACCTTCGGATACGCAGTATTTT.

This rearrangement joins TRBV18 to TRBJ2-1; 7 nucleotides line up with TRBD1. V lost 4 bases, J lost 2 bases, and 5 bases stayed unmatched. The CDR3 totals 15 residues. Germline CDR1 and CDR2: KGHSH and LQKENI. CDR3 sequence: CASSRGGQPYNEQFF. The CDR3 DNA reads as TGTGCCAGCTCACGTGGGGGACAGCCCTACAATGAGCAGTTCTTC.

The chain combines TRBV7-9 with TRBJ1-5, with 12 bases lining up with TRBD1. The V and J ends lost 4 bases and 0 bases, in that order; junction bases with no gene match: 7. Germline V gene sequence: CDR1 SEHNR, CDR2 FQNEAQ (reference sequence). There are 18 residues in the CDR3. This CDR3 is CASSSPGQGAGSNQPQHF. In nucleotides, the CDR3 is TGTGCCAGCAGCTCTCCGGGACAGGGGGCTGGTAGCAATCAGCCCCAGCATTTT.

This chain joins TRBV9 and TRBJ1-6, with D uncertain. The CDR3 consists of 13 residues. The V gene lost 3 bases and the J gene lost 4 bases, with 5 bases spanning the gap. Germline-derived CDR1 and CDR2 are SGDLS and YYNGEE. CDR3 residues: CASSDSYNSPLHF. As DNA, the CDR3 is TGTGCCAGCAGCGACAGTTATAATTCACCCCTCCACTTT.

This clone showed up just a few times. The chain joins TRBV7-9 to TRBJ2-7; no clear D gene. V was clipped by 1 base and J by 6 bases, with 13 bases between them. Germline CDR1 and CDR2: SEHNR and FQNEAQ (reference sequence). This CDR3 has 14 amino acids. CDR3 residues: CASSLGGTIGEQYF. Written as DNA, the CDR3 is TGTGCCAGCAGCTTAGGAGGCACTATAGGCGAGCAGTACTTC. The full variable domain, with the rest looked up from reference TRBV7-9 and TRBJ2-7, is DTGVSQNPRHKITKRGQNVTFRCDPISEHNRLYWYRQTLGQGPEFLTYFQNEAQLEKSRLLSDRFSAERPKGSFSTLEIQRTEQGDSAMYLCASSLGGTIGEQYFGPGTRLTVT.

This clone was seen only once. The V call is TRBV6-6, the J call TRBJ2-1, with 10 nucleotides matching TRBD2. Germline lookup yields CDR1 MNHNY and CDR2 SVGAGI (reference sequence). J was trimmed by 4 bases and V by 5 bases; bases with no gene match: 8. The CDR3 is 16 amino acids. The CDR3 sequence is CASSPGVSGGYNEQFF. DNA of the CDR3: TGTGCCAGCAGTCCCGGGGTTAGCGGGGGGTACAATGAGCAGTTCTTC.

The chain has TRBV11-2 and TRBJ2-2, with D unresolved. This CDR3 contains 13 residues. Deletions cut 5 bases from V and 8 bases from J, with 12 bases between. The V gene's germline CDR1 is SGHAT and CDR2 FQNNGV. CDR3 residues: CASSPQTGGELFF. The CDR3 DNA sequence: TGTGCCAGCAGCCCCCAAACCGGGGGGGAGCTGTTTTTT. Full variable domain (remainder filled in from reference TRBV11-2 and TRBJ2-2): EAGVAQSPRYKIIEKRQSVAFWCNPISGHATLYWYQQILGQGPKLLIQFQNNGVVDDSQLPKDRFSAERLKGVDSTLKIQPAKLEDSAVYLCASSPQTGGELFFGEGSRLTVL.

The genes are TRBV4-1 and TRBJ2-3, with D tentatively TRBD2 (5 bases). Per germline, CDR1 MGHRA and CDR2 YSYEKL. V was cut by 1 base and J by 0 bases, with 17 bases left in between. The CDR3 runs to 18 residues. CDR3: CASSQGPLTRGSTDTQYF. DNA of the CDR3: TGCGCCAGCAGCCAAGGACCCCTTACTAGAGGGAGCACAGATACGCAGTATTTT.

This chain connects TRBV10-3 to TRBJ1-5; D remains unclear. V was pared by 4 bases and J by 5 bases, with 12 bases between. Germline-derived CDR1 and CDR2 are ENHRY and SYGVKD. The length of the CDR3 is 14 residues. CDR3 sequence: CAISAQDTDQPQHF. In DNA form, the CDR3 reads TGTGCCATCAGTGCCCAGGATACCGATCAGCCCCAGCATTTT.

V and J are TRBV5-4 and TRBJ2-5; D possibly corresponds to TRBD2 (5 bases). This CDR3 contains 15 residues. Trimming cost V 4 bases and J 5 bases, with 18 bases left between them. Germline CDR1 and CDR2: SGHNT and YYREEE (reference sequence). Here the CDR3 reads CASSGSDEGLETQYF. In DNA, the CDR3 is TGTGCCAGCAGCGGATCTGACGAGGGTCTGGAGACCCAGTACTTC. The variable domain in full, with the rest retrieved from reference TRBV5-4 and TRBJ2-5, is ETGVTQSPTHLIKTRGQQVTLRCSSQSGHNTVSWYQQALGQGPQFIFQYYREEENGRGNFPPRFSGLQFPNYSSELNVNALELDDSALYLCASSGSDEGLETQYFGPGTRLLVL.